These 2 T cell receptor beta chains were all obtained from the same sample, sequenced in a study of blood T cell repertoires in COVID-19. Assay used: immunoSEQ multiplex PCR; TCRdb lists only in-frame clones, some missing. The sample holds tens of thousands of clones, approximately 89% seen once. The specimen was peripheral blood. All receptors come from a man aged 50 to 59 with active COVID-19.

J is TRBJ2-1 and V is TRBV4-1, with 9 positions matching TRBD2. This CDR3 contains 14 residues. Germline V CDR1 and CDR2: MGHRA, YSYEKL. J gave up 9 bases and V 3 bases, and 6 bases lay outside the gene matches. The CDR3: CASSQAGGPGEQFF. The DNA of the CDR3 is TGCGCCAGCAGCCAGGCGGGGGGGCCGGGTGAGCAGTTCTTC.

CDR3 sequence: CASSVVAGVNEQFF. CDR3 bases: TGTGCCAGCAGCGTAGTAGCAGGGGTCAATGAGCAGTTCTTC. The chain has TRBV9 and TRBJ2-1, with a weak D call TRBD1 (6 bases). Trimming left V 0 bases short and J 6 bases short, with 10 bases between. The CDR3 consists of 14 residues. The V gene's germline CDR1 is SGDLS and CDR2 YYNGEE.